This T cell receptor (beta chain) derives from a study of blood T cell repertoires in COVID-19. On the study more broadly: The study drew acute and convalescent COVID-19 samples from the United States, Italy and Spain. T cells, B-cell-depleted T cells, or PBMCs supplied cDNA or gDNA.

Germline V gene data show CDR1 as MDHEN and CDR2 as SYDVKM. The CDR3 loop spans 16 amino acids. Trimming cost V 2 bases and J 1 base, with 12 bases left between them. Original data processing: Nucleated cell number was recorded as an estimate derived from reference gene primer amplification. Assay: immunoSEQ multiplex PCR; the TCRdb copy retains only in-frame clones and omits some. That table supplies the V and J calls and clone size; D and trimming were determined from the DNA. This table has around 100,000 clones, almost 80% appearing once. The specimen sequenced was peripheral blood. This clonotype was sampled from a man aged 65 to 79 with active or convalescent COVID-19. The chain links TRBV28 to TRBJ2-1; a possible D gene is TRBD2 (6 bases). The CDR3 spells CASSLLRLESYNEQFF. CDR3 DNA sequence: TGTGCCAGCAGTTTACTAAGACTAGAATCCTACAATGAGCAGTTCTTC.